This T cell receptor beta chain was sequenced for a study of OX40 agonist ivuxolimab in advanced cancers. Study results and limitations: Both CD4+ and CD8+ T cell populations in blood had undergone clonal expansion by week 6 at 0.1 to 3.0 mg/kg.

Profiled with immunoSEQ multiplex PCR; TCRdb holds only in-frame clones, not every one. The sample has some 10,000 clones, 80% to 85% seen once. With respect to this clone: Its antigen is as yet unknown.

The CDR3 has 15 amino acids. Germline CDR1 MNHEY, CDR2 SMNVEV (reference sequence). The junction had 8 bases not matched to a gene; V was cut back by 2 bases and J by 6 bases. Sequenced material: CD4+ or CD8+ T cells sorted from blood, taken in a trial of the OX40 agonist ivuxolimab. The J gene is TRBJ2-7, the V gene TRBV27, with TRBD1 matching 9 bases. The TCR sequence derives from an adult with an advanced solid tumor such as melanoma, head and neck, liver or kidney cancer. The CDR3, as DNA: TGTGCCAGCAGTTTAAGAACAGGGGGCAACGGCGAGCAGTACTTC. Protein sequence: CASSLRTGGNGEQYF.